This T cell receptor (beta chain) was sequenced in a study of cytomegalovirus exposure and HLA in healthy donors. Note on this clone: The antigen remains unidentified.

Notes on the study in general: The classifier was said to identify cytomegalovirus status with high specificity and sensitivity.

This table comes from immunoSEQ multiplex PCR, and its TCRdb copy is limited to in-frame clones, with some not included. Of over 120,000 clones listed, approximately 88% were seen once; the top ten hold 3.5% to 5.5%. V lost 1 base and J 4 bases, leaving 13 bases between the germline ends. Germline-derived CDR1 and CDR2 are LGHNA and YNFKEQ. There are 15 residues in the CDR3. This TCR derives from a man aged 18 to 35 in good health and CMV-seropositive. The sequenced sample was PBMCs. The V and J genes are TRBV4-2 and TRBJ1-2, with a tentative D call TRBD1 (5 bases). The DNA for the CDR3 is TGTGCCAGCAGCCAAGGGCCTCAGACAGCCTATGGCTACACCTTC. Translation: CASSQGPQTAYGYTF.